One sample yielded the 14 T cell receptor beta chains listed below, sequenced in a study of blood T cell repertoires in COVID-19. The assay was immunoSEQ multiplex PCR, and TCRdb's table has in-frame clones only and misses some. The data show over 150,000 clones, about 90% seen once. Sequencing was performed on peripheral blood. The receptors originated from a man in his forties or fifties with acute or convalescent COVID-19.

The rearrangement links TRBV18 to TRBJ1-5; possibly TRBD1 for D (6 bases). This CDR3 comprises 15 residues. The germline gives CDR1 KGHSH, CDR2 LQKENI. Trimming took off 5 bases at V and 0 bases at J, with 11 bases between the two ends. CDR3 residues: CASSSGQISNQPQHF. The CDR3 nucleotides are TGTGCCAGCTCAAGCGGACAGATTAGCAATCAGCCCCAGCATTTT.

This clone has only a few counts. J is TRBJ2-3 and V is TRBV6-2 or TRBV6-3; D is possibly TRBD2 (6 bases). The CDR3 runs 15 residues. Germline V gene data show CDR1 as MNHEY and CDR2 as SVGEGT. V was shortened by 2 bases and J by 2 bases, with 11 bases between the two germline ends. The CDR3 is CASSYAGLNTDTQYF. Here the CDR3 DNA reads TGTGCCAGCAGTTACGCAGGACTAAACACAGATACGCAGTATTTT.

The gene calls are TRBV19 and TRBJ2-2, with D possibly matching TRBD2 (5 bases). The germline CDR1 and CDR2 sequences are LNHDA and SQIVND (reference sequence). The V end was cut by 3 bases, the J end by 6 bases, with 14 bases between. The CDR3 loop spans 15 amino acids. As DNA, the CDR3 is TGTGCCAGTAGTATTGGACTCGCCTTCCCCGGGGAGCTGTTTTTT. Amino acids: CASSIGLAFPGELFF.

This clone was picked up a small number of times. This sequence joins TRBV7-3 and TRBJ2-6; unclear D gene. The germline V gene encodes CDR1 SGHTA and CDR2 FQGTGA. CDR3 length: 15 residues. V was shortened by 1 base and J by 3 bases, with 7 bases between the two germline ends. The CDR3 DNA is TGTGCCAGCAGCTTAATGAGTGGTGGGGCCAACGTCCTGACTTTC. It translates to CASSLMSGGANVLTF.

The genes are TRBV18 and TRBJ2-7, with TRBD2 matching over 7 bases. J lost 1 base, V lost 3 bases, and 6 bases had no gene match. Per germline, CDR1 KGHSH and CDR2 LQKENI. This CDR3 is 15 amino acids long. The CDR3 is CASSPERGHSYEQYF. Here the CDR3 DNA reads TGTGCCAGCTCACCTGAGCGGGGCCATTCCTACGAGCAGTACTTC.

The J gene is TRBJ2-7, the V gene TRBV6-2 or TRBV6-3; weak D call: TRBD1 (5 bases). The CDR3 is 13 residues long. V was pared by 2 bases and J by 2 bases, with 7 bases between. Germline CDR1 is MNHEY and CDR2 is SVGEGT. CDR3 region: CASSYPGTYEQYV. Written as DNA, the CDR3 is TGTGCCAGCAGTTACCCAGGGACCTACGAGCAGTACGTC.

V usage is TRBV6-1 and J usage is TRBJ1-3; D not resolved. Trimming stripped 1 base from V and 1 base from J, with 5 bases between. The germline V gene encodes CDR1 MNHNS and CDR2 SASEGT. The CDR3 length is 14 residues. CDR3 bases: TGTGCCAGCAGTGAAGTCGGTTCTGGAAACACCATATATTTT. This gives the protein CASSEVGSGNTIYF.

The chain couples TRBV18 to TRBJ2-2; no clear D gene. Germline V gene data show CDR1 as KGHSH and CDR2 as LQKENI. Trimming took 2 bases from V and 2 from J, leaving 6 bases between them. This CDR3 is built from 14 residues. The CDR3 bases are TGTGCCAGCTCACCAGCCGGTAACACCGGGGAGCTGTTTTTT. Translation gives CASSPAGNTGELFF.

J is TRBJ1-1 and V is TRBV18; no clear D gene. The CDR3 is 15 amino acids. V lost 2 bases and J 3 bases, leaving 13 bases between the germline ends. The germline V gene encodes CDR1 KGHSH and CDR2 LQKENI. CDR3 nucleotides: TGTGCCAGCTCACCATTGTCCTTTCAGGACACTGAAGCTTTCTTT. Protein: CASSPLSFQDTEAFF.

V gene TRBV12-3 or TRBV12-4 combines with J gene TRBJ1-1, with no clear D. Trimming took 5 bases from V and 11 from J, leaving 12 bases between them. This CDR3 region has 11 residues. CDR3 DNA: TGTGCCAGCAGTCGAATAGAGAGGGCTTTCTTT. Its translation: CASSRIERAFF.

This clone showed up just once. The gene calls are TRBV7-2 and TRBJ1-2, with TRBD1 identical over 9 bases. The V gene end was trimmed by 5 bases and the J gene end by 6 bases; junction bases not matched to a gene: 4. CDR3 length: 13 residues. Germline V gene sequence: CDR1 SGHTA, CDR2 FQGNSA. This CDR3 reads CASSVRDRDGYTF. CDR3 in DNA: TGTGCCAGCAGCGTTCGGGACAGGGATGGCTACACCTTC.

J is TRBJ1-1 and V is TRBV7-2, with no clear D. The CDR3 runs 13 residues. Trimming shortened V by 2 bases and J by 0 bases, and 4 bases separated the two germline ends. In germline, CDR1 is SGHTA, CDR2 FQGNSA. DNA of the CDR3: TGTGCCAGCAGCTTATCGGTGAACACTGAAGCTTTCTTT. As protein: CASSLSVNTEAFF.

The rearrangement links TRBV28 to TRBJ1-2; weak D call: TRBD1 (5 bases). The CDR3 has 15 amino acids. Trimming took 7 bases from V and 4 from J, leaving 19 bases between them. Germline values: CDR1 MDHEN, CDR2 SYDVKM. The CDR3 protein is CASTRPLGGTYGYTF. The CDR3 DNA reads as TGTGCCAGCACCAGACCGTTGGGAGGGACCTATGGCTACACCTTC.

This clone appeared once. The chain employs TRBV5-1 and TRBJ1-1, with a tentative D call TRBD1 (6 bases). CDR1 SGHRS and CDR2 YFSETQ come from the germline V gene. The CDR3 totals 15 residues. V was pared by 0 bases and J by 5 bases, with 14 bases between. CDR3 coding DNA: TGCGCCAGCAGCTTGGCCTTGGGGGCGCAAACTGAAGCTTTCTTT. It encodes CASSLALGAQTEAFF.